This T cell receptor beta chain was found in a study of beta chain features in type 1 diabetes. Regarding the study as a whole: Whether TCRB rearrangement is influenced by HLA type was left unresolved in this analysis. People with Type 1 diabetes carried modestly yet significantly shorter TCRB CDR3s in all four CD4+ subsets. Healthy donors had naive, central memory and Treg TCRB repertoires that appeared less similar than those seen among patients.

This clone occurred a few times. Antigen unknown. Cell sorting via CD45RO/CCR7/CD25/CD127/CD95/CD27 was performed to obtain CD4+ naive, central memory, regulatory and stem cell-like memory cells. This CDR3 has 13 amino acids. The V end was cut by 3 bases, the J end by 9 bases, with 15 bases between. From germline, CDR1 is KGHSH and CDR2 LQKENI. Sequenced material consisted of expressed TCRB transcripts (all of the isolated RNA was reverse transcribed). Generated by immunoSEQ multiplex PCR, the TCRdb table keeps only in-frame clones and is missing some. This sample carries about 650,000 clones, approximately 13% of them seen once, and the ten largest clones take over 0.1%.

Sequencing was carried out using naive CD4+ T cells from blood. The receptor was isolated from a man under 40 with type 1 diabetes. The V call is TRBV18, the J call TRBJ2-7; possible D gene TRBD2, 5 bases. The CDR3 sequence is CASSPSSIGVQYF. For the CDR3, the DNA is TGTGCCAGCTCACCCTCGAGTATCGGGGTGCAGTACTTC.